The rows below give T cell receptor beta chains drawn from one sample of a study of T cells after yellow fever vaccination. TCRdb fed the 5' RACE reads into MiXCR, producing one record per CDR3 protein. Among some 350,000 distinct CDR3 sequences, roughly 9.4% were seen once, and the ten largest hold more than 15%. The sequenced sample was PBMCs, obtained on the day of the first yellow fever vaccination. These receptors all stem from a man younger than 35 who received the YFV17D yellow fever vaccine. Each CDR3 is given with its conserved first and last residue. D genes are given only for firm matches. Expanded clones are given a class, and other clones once, few, many or no size at all.

j_call: TRBJ2-2
v_call: TRBV6-2/TRBV6-3
clone_size: NA
d_call: TRBD1
cdr3_nt: TGTGCCAGCGTCCGGGACAGGGGGCGCGTGAACACCGGGGAGCTGTTTTTT
cdr3_aa: CASVRDRGRVNTGELFF

j_call: TRBJ1-1
v_call: TRBV4-1
clone_size: many
d_call: TRBD1
cdr3_nt: TGCGCCAGCAGCCATAGCTACAGGGGGGACACTGAAGCTTTCTTT
cdr3_aa: CASSHSYRGDTEAFF

j_call: TRBJ2-1
v_call: TRBV7-3
clone_size: few
d_call: TRBD2
cdr3_nt: TGTGCCAGCAGCTTAAGGGCCGGACTAGACGAGCAGTTCTTC
cdr3_aa: CASSLRAGLDEQFF

j_call: TRBJ2-5
v_call: TRBV24-1
clone_size: NA
d_call: TRBD2
cdr3_nt: TGTGCCACCAGTGATTGGGGGGGTCAGACCCAGTACTTC
cdr3_aa: CATSDWGGQTQYF

j_call: TRBJ2-4
v_call: TRBV7-9
clone_size: many
d_call: NA
cdr3_nt: TGTGCCAGCAGCTTACGGGGGCCCCAAAACATTCAGTACTTC
cdr3_aa: CASSLRGPQNIQYF

j_call: TRBJ2-1
v_call: TRBV6-2/TRBV6-3
clone_size: NA
d_call: NA
cdr3_nt: TGTGCCAGCAGTTACTCTTCTATTACGAATGAGCAGTTCTTC
cdr3_aa: CASSYSSITNEQFF

j_call: TRBJ2-1
v_call: TRBV5-1
clone_size: NA
d_call: NA
cdr3_nt: TGCGCCAGCAGCTTGGCCGTGGGGGGCAATGAGCAGTTCTTC
cdr3_aa: CASSLAVGGNEQFF

j_call: TRBJ2-2
v_call: TRBV6-2/TRBV6-3
clone_size: NA
d_call: NA
cdr3_nt: TGTGCCAGCAGTTACCCGACAGGGAACACCGGGGAGCTGTTTTTT
cdr3_aa: CASSYPTGNTGELFF

j_call: TRBJ2-5
v_call: TRBV15
clone_size: NA
d_call: TRBD2
cdr3_nt: TGTGCCACCCATCCAGCGGGGCCCCCGGAGACCCAGTACTTC
cdr3_aa: CATHPAGPPETQYF

j_call: TRBJ2-2
v_call: TRBV4-1
clone_size: few
d_call: NA
cdr3_nt: TGCGCCAGCAGCCAAGCAGGGCAGGGTACCGCCGGGGAGCTGTTTTTT
cdr3_aa: CASSQAGQGTAGELFF

j_call: TRBJ1-1
v_call: TRBV12-3/TRBV12-4
clone_size: few
d_call: TRBD1
cdr3_nt: TGTGCCAGCAGTTTCCGGACAGGGAACCCTGAAGCTTTCTTT
cdr3_aa: CASSFRTGNPEAFF

j_call: TRBJ2-5
v_call: TRBV29-1
clone_size: many
d_call: NA
cdr3_nt: TGCAGCGTGACCTTTTCGGGGGCAGGAGAGACCCAGTACTTC
cdr3_aa: CSVTFSGAGETQYF

j_call: TRBJ1-1
v_call: TRBV6-2/TRBV6-3
clone_size: few
d_call: NA
cdr3_nt: TGTGCCAGCACGCATGGAGGGAGGTCTGAAGCTTTCTTT
cdr3_aa: CASTHGGRSEAFF

j_call: TRBJ2-5
v_call: TRBV6-2/TRBV6-3
clone_size: many
d_call: NA
cdr3_nt: TGTGCCAGCAGAAAGCCCAAGGACTGGGAGACCCAGTACTTC
cdr3_aa: CASRKPKDWETQYF

j_call: TRBJ1-2
v_call: TRBV6-1
clone_size: NA
d_call: TRBD1
cdr3_nt: TGTGCCAGCAGTGCCGGGACAGCTTCTAACTATGGCTACACCTTC
cdr3_aa: CASSAGTASNYGYTF

j_call: TRBJ2-3
v_call: TRBV19
clone_size: few
d_call: TRBD2
cdr3_nt: TGTGCCAGTAGTGTAACCGGGACTAGCGGCCTCACAGATACGCAGTATTTT
cdr3_aa: CASSVTGTSGLTDTQYF

j_call: TRBJ2-2
v_call: TRBV7-2
clone_size: NA
d_call: NA
cdr3_nt: TGTGCCAGCTCCAGGCCGGCCTCCAACACCGGGGAGCTGTTTTTT
cdr3_aa: CASSRPASNTGELFF

j_call: TRBJ2-5
v_call: TRBV20-1
clone_size: NA
d_call: NA
cdr3_nt: TGCAGTGCCACGGGGGACAACCAAGAGACCCAGTACTTC
cdr3_aa: CSATGDNQETQYF

j_call: TRBJ1-2
v_call: TRBV19
clone_size: few
d_call: NA
cdr3_nt: TGTGCCAGTAGTGTTTTCGAAGACAGTGGCTACACCTTC
cdr3_aa: CASSVFEDSGYTF

j_call: TRBJ2-3
v_call: TRBV2
clone_size: NA
d_call: TRBD2
cdr3_nt: TGTGCCAGCAGTGAAGCCGTTGGACTAGCGGGTTGGCAGTATTTT
cdr3_aa: CASSEAVGLAGWQYF

j_call: TRBJ2-2
v_call: TRBV5-4
clone_size: many
d_call: NA
cdr3_nt: TGTGCCAGCAGCTTGAATGCCCGCCTGTATGGGGAGCTGTTTTTT
cdr3_aa: CASSLNARLYGELFF

j_call: TRBJ1-2
v_call: TRBV4-3
clone_size: few
d_call: TRBD1
cdr3_nt: TGCGCCAGCAGACGCGAGCCGGGACAGGGGTATGGCTACACCTTC
cdr3_aa: CASRREPGQGYGYTF

j_call: TRBJ1-5
v_call: TRBV7-8
clone_size: NA
d_call: NA
cdr3_nt: TGTGCCAGCAGCTTAGCGGGAGGGCTCGCCAATCAGCCCCAGCATTTT
cdr3_aa: CASSLAGGLANQPQHF

j_call: TRBJ1-2
v_call: TRBV20-1
clone_size: few
d_call: NA
cdr3_nt: TGCAGTGCCGACGCACTAATAGGGAGCTATGGCTACACCTTC
cdr3_aa: CSADALIGSYGYTF

j_call: TRBJ2-3
v_call: TRBV7-3
clone_size: few
d_call: NA
cdr3_nt: TGTGCCAGCAGCTCCGAGGGTTGGGCGGGGGCAGGTGAAGATACGCAGTATTTT
cdr3_aa: CASSSEGWAGAGEDTQYF

j_call: TRBJ2-5
v_call: TRBV28
clone_size: few
d_call: NA
cdr3_nt: TGTGCCAGCAGTTTTGCAGGGTCGTACCAAGAGACCCAGTACTTC
cdr3_aa: CASSFAGSYQETQYF

j_call: TRBJ2-1
v_call: TRBV5-4
clone_size: few
d_call: NA
cdr3_nt: TGTGCCAGCAGCTGGTCTAGTGCTGAGCAGTTCTTC
cdr3_aa: CASSWSSAEQFF

j_call: TRBJ1-5
v_call: TRBV6-2/TRBV6-3
clone_size: few
d_call: NA
cdr3_nt: TGTGCCAGCACCCGATGGGGAGGGCAGCCCCAGCATTTT
cdr3_aa: CASTRWGGQPQHF

j_call: TRBJ1-4
v_call: TRBV18
clone_size: many
d_call: NA
cdr3_nt: TGTGCCAGCTCACCTGCAACTAATGAAAAACTGTTTTTT
cdr3_aa: CASSPATNEKLFF